Listed below are T cell receptor beta chains from one sample, sequenced in a study of patients and donors after allogeneic stem cell transplantation. TCRdb recomputed calls from the RT-PCR reads with MiXCR, one row per CDR3 protein. The sample lists over 150,000 distinct CDR3 sequences; around 30% were seen once. Sequencing used blood, either unsorted or a sorted T cell fraction (not recorded which). The receptors here all came from a human donor who was either an allogeneic HSCT recipient or a stem cell or donor lymphocyte infusion donor (not recorded which). It is not recorded whose cells these are; they may come from a transplant donor. Each CDR3 is given with its conserved first and last residue. D genes are given only for firm matches. Size is omitted from some rows. Given values are once, few, many or a class for expanded clones.

V	size	J	D	CDR3	DNA
TRBV20-1	few	TRBJ1-3	TRBD1	CSARRGTGASGNTIYF	TGCAGTGCTAGAAGGGGGACAGGCGCCTCTGGAAACACCATATATTTT
TRBV28	-	TRBJ1-1	TRBD1	CASSSVDRVGEAFF	TGTGCCAGCAGTTCCGTCGACAGGGTTGGAGAAGCTTTCTTT
TRBV7-6	once	TRBJ2-7	-	CASSAGQPYEQYF	TGTGCCAGCAGCGCGGGACAGCCCTACGAGCAGTACTTC
TRBV20-1	-	TRBJ2-1	TRBD2	CSARGATSGITYNEQFF	TGCAGTGCTAGAGGGGCGACTAGCGGGATCACCTACAATGAGCAGTTCTTC
TRBV10-3	-	TRBJ1-6	-	CAIKGYNSPLHF	TGTGCCATTAAAGGCTATAATTCACCCCTCCACTTT
TRBV12-3/TRBV12-4	few	TRBJ2-5	TRBD1	CASSRGRETQYF	TGTGCCAGCAGCAGGGGGCGGGAGACCCAGTACTTC
TRBV3-1	-	TRBJ2-7	TRBD2	CASSQSLAGAYEQYF	TGTGCCAGCAGCCAGAGTCTAGCGGGCGCCTACGAGCAGTACTTC
TRBV11-2	many	TRBJ1-1	-	CASSLDRATAFF	TGTGCCAGCAGCTTAGACAGGGCCACGGCTTTCTTT
TRBV20-1	many	TRBJ1-5	-	CSARREWRDYSNQPQHF	TGCAGTGCTAGAAGAGAGTGGCGGGACTATAGCAATCAGCCCCAGCATTTT
TRBV7-2	-	TRBJ1-5	TRBD1	CASSFHQGANQPQHF	TGTGCCAGCAGCTTTCATCAGGGGGCGAATCAGCCCCAGCATTTT